One sample yielded the 28 T cell receptor beta chains listed below, sequenced in a study of patients and donors after allogeneic stem cell transplantation. A single record per CDR3 protein comes from TCRdb applying MiXCR to the RT-PCR reads. This sample carries about a million distinct CDR3 sequences, roughly 18% of them seen once, and the ten largest clones take 5.5% to 6.5%. The sample consisted of blood, either unsorted or a sorted T cell fraction (not recorded which). These receptors were taken from a human donor who was either an allogeneic HSCT recipient or a stem cell or donor lymphocyte infusion donor (not recorded which). It is not recorded whose cells these are; they may come from a transplant donor.

This clonotype showed up many times. This rearrangement joins TRBV5-1 to TRBJ1-1; D ambiguous. Germline V gene lookup returns CDR1 SGHRS and CDR2 YFSETQ. Between the trimmed V and J ends, which lost 2 bases and 5 bases, there was a span of 10 bases. The CDR3 consists of 13 residues. CDR3 nucleotides: TGCGCCAGCAGCTTAAGTAGGGCTACTGAAGCTTTCTTT. It yields the protein CASSLSRATEAFF.

In its sample, this clonotype was seen many times. The V gene is TRBV5-1, the J gene TRBJ2-1; unclear D gene. The V end lost 0 bases, the J end lost 7 bases, and 14 bases lay between the germline ends. Germline assignment: CDR1 SGHRS and CDR2 YFSETQ. This CDR3 has 15 residues. The CDR3 spells CASSLAGSVGNEQFF. CDR3 bases: TGCGCCAGCAGCTTGGCCGGGTCAGTTGGGAATGAGCAGTTCTTC.

The table lists this clonotype with a few counts. The rearrangement links TRBV12-3 or TRBV12-4 to TRBJ1-1; D gene uncertain. This CDR3 comprises 13 residues. Trimming stripped 5 bases from V and 8 bases from J, with 15 bases between. Written as DNA, the CDR3 is TGTGCCAGCAGTAAGAGCGCGGATCGGGAAGCTTTCTTT. It specifies CASSKSADREAFF.

This clonotype was seen more than once but under ten times. CDR3 residues: CSAIGGRQETQYF. For the CDR3, the DNA is TGCAGTGCTATCGGTGGACGTCAAGAGACCCAGTACTTC. The chain combines TRBV20-1 with TRBJ2-5; D is uncertain. The germline CDR1 and CDR2 sequences are DFQATT and SNEGSKA (reference sequence). V lost 4 bases, J lost 2 bases, and 11 bases lay in between. The CDR3 covers 13 residues.

The chain has TRBV10-3 and TRBJ2-7, with D possibly being TRBD1 (6 bases). The CDR3 loop spans 14 amino acids. Per the germline V gene, CDR1 is ENHRY and CDR2 is SYGVKD. Trimming cost V 11 bases and J 0 bases, with 17 bases left between them. The CDR3 bases are TGTGCCGGGGGCGGCCCTCAACCCTCCTACGAGCAGTACTTC. Its translation: CAGGGPQPSYEQYF.

V and J are TRBV7-8 and TRBJ2-7; 8 bases align to TRBD2. V shed 1 base, J shed 7 bases, and the junction held 9 bases outside the gene matches. The CDR3 runs to 15 residues. Looked up from germline, CDR1 is SGHVS and CDR2 is FQNEAQ. The CDR3 DNA reads as TGTGCCAGCAGCTTAGATTCGGGGGGGCCTCGAGAGCAGTACTTC. Amino acids: CASSLDSGGPREQYF.

At least ten counts were recorded for this clonotype. V is TRBV20-1 and J is TRBJ2-1; D gene unclear. The CDR3 runs to 13 residues. Germline CDR1 DFQATT, CDR2 SNEGSKA (reference sequence). Trimming shortened V by 3 bases and J by 2 bases, and 8 bases separated the two germline ends. The CDR3 loop is CSASSKTYNEQFF. In DNA form, the CDR3 reads TGCAGTGCTAGTTCGAAGACCTACAATGAGCAGTTCTTC.

This clonotype was seen a handful of times. This sequence joins TRBV5-4 and TRBJ2-2; 14 nucleotides align to TRBD2. The CDR3 has 16 residues. Germline V CDR1 and CDR2: SGHNT, YYREEE (reference sequence). Trimming removed 4 bases from V and 7 bases from J; junction bases left unmatched: 6. The DNA for the CDR3 is TGTGCCAGCAGCATGGGACTAGCGGGAGCGATCGGGGAGCTGTTTTTT. This sequence encodes CASSMGLAGAIGELFF.

This clonotype was seen more than once but under ten times. The rearrangement joins TRBV2 to TRBJ2-1, with D perhaps TRBD2 (5 bases). The CDR3 length is 15 residues. Trimming cost V 1 base and J 0 bases, with 7 bases left between them. Germline V gives CDR1 SNHLY, CDR2 FYNNEI. The CDR3 loop reads CASSEGGLSYNEQFF. The CDR3 DNA reads TGTGCCAGCAGTGAAGGCGGGCTCTCCTACAATGAGCAGTTCTTC.

This clonotype was seen only a few times. The V and J genes are TRBV20-1 and TRBJ1-2; the D gene is possibly TRBD1 (5 bases). The germline V gene encodes CDR1 DFQATT and CDR2 SNEGSKA (reference sequence). V gave up 1 base and J gave up 9 bases, with 9 bases separating them. The CDR3 covers 11 residues. As DNA, the CDR3 is TGCAGTGCTAGAGGGGACGTGAGCTACACCTTC. This encodes CSARGDVSYTF.

The sample holds a few counts of this clonotype. This chain uses TRBV20-1 with TRBJ2-7, with D perhaps assigned TRBD1 or TRBD2 (5 bases each). Germline CDR1 reads DFQATT; CDR2 reads SNEGSKA (reference sequence). The CDR3 loop spans 16 amino acids. Trimming removed 2 bases from V and 4 bases from J, with 21 bases in between. CDR3 DNA sequence: TGCAGTGCTAGATCCGGGACCGCTTCCGGTACGTACGAGCAGTACTTC. Its protein is CSARSGTASGTYEQYF.

This clonotype came up a few times. The V gene is TRBV10-3, the J gene TRBJ1-4; maybe TRBD1 (5 bases). The CDR3 runs 12 residues. The ends were cut back, 11 bases at V and 8 bases at J, with 15 bases in the middle. Germline CDR1 ENHRY, CDR2 SYGVKD. The DNA of the CDR3 is TGTGCCCCGAGGCCAGGGAGGGAAAAACTGTTTTTT. The encoded protein is CAPRPGREKLFF.

This clonotype was counted many times. This rearrangement joins TRBV12-3 or TRBV12-4 to TRBJ2-4, with TRBD1 matching 8 bases. Trimming at V came to 4 bases and at J to 6 bases, leaving 8 bases not matched to a gene. CDR3 length: 15 residues. The CDR3 reads CASSSEHRGANIQYF. In nucleotides, the CDR3 is TGTGCCAGCAGTTCGGAGCACAGGGGGGCAAACATTCAGTACTTC.

The table lists this clonotype with a few counts. The chain employs TRBV12-3 or TRBV12-4 and TRBJ1-1, with 7 bases fitting TRBD1. The V and J ends lost 6 bases and 6 bases, in that order; junction bases with no gene match: 7. The CDR3 is made up of 13 amino acids. The CDR3 reads CASSPGQASEAFF. In nucleotides, the CDR3 is TGTGCCAGCAGCCCAGGACAGGCCTCTGAAGCTTTCTTT.

This clonotype was recorded a few times. The chain links TRBV9 to TRBJ1-2; D not resolved. Germline lookup yields CDR1 SGDLS and CDR2 YYNGEE. The CDR3 is made up of 13 amino acids. V was trimmed by 0 bases and J by 4 bases, leaving 7 bases between them. The CDR3 DNA is TGTGCCAGCAGCGTAGGGGTTTTCTATGGCTACACCTTC. The encoded protein is CASSVGVFYGYTF.

The J gene is TRBJ2-3, the V gene TRBV12-3 or TRBV12-4, with TRBD2 identical over 7 bases. The CDR3 is 16 residues long. With 6 bases clipped from V and 2 bases from J, the junction kept 11 bases outside the gene matches. The CDR3 DNA reads TGTGCCAGCAGCTCTTCGGCTAGCGGATTCACAGATACGCAGTATTTT. Translation: CASSSSASGFTDTQYF.

This clonotype appeared a few times. This sequence joins TRBV7-9 and TRBJ1-3; D not certain. CDR3 length equals 15 residues. V lost 0 bases and J lost 1, with 7 bases in between. In germline, CDR1 is SEHNR, CDR2 FQNEAQ (reference sequence). CDR3 protein: CASSLAVESGNTIYF. In nucleotides, the CDR3 is TGTGCCAGCAGCTTAGCTGTGGAGTCTGGAAACACCATATATTTT.

This clonotype has a handful of counts. This chain joins TRBV27 and TRBJ2-5; a weak D match, TRBD1 (5 bases). With 3 bases removed from V and 7 bases from J, the gap between germline ends came to 12 bases. The CDR3 length is 13 residues. CDR1 is MNHEY, CDR2 SMNVEV, per germline (reference sequence). CDR3 sequence (DNA): TGTGCCAGCAGTTTTACCAGGGAATGGACCCAGTACTTC. Its translation: CASSFTREWTQYF.

In its sample, this clonotype was seen a few times. This sequence joins TRBV15 and TRBJ1-1; D is perhaps TRBD1 (6 bases). This CDR3 spans 15 amino acids. The V and J ends lost 3 bases and 1 base respectively, with 12 bases between them. The germline V gene encodes CDR1 LNHNV and CDR2 YYDKDF (reference sequence). CDR3 bases: TGTGCCACCAGCAGTTGGACAGAGACGAACACTGAAGCTTTCTTT. Residues: CATSSWTETNTEAFF.

This clonotype was picked up a small number of times. This chain connects TRBV29-1 to TRBJ2-5; D possibly uses TRBD1 or TRBD2 (5 bases each). This CDR3 is built from 13 residues. The V end lost 5 bases, the J end lost 9 bases, and 19 bases lay between the germline ends. Per germline, CDR1 SQVTM and CDR2 ANQGSEA. CDR3 bases: TGCAGCGTTAGGACACCTGCCATGGGGGCCCAGTACTTC. Residues: CSVRTPAMGAQYF.

This clonotype turned up a few times. The chain links TRBV6-5 to TRBJ1-5; the D gene is possibly TRBD1 (5 bases). V gave up 3 bases and J gave up 5 bases, with 14 bases separating them. The CDR3 consists of 15 residues. Germline V gene data show CDR1 as MNHEY and CDR2 as SVGAGI. CDR3 region: CASSYNSGGDQPQHF. The CDR3 coding sequence is TGTGCCAGCAGTTATAACTCCGGAGGGGATCAGCCCCAGCATTTT.

The chain couples TRBV7-9 to TRBJ1-2; 7 nucleotides match TRBD1. CDR3 size: 16 residues. V lost 6 bases to trimming and J lost 2 bases; unmatched junction nucleotides: 12. Per the germline V gene, CDR1 is SEHNR and CDR2 is FQNEAQ (reference sequence). The CDR3 is CASSNGTALINYGYTF. The CDR3 DNA reads TGTGCCAGCAGTAATGGGACAGCACTCATAAACTATGGCTACACCTTC.

V usage is TRBV6-2 or TRBV6-3 and J usage is TRBJ2-6; D gene unclear. Looked up from germline, CDR1 is MNHEY and CDR2 is SVGEGT. The CDR3 is made up of 18 amino acids. V was pared by 4 bases and J by 0 bases, with 16 bases between. The CDR3 loop reads CASSSTQVSGSGANVLTF. CDR3 DNA: TGTGCCAGCAGTTCAACCCAGGTCTCGGGCTCTGGGGCCAACGTCCTGACTTTC.

The gene calls are TRBV5-1 and TRBJ2-1; the match to TRBD2 covers 7 bases. In germline, CDR1 is SGHRS, CDR2 YFSETQ. V gave up 4 bases and J gave up 7 bases; unmatched junction bases: 14. The CDR3 spans 16 residues. In DNA form, the CDR3 reads TGCGCCAGCAGCCCGGCGGCGCGGGGGTACGTAAATGAGCAGTTCTTC. Translating it yields CASSPAARGYVNEQFF.

The rearrangement joins TRBV20-1 to TRBJ2-2; D gene ambiguous. Per germline, CDR1 DFQATT and CDR2 SNEGSKA (reference sequence). This CDR3 is 13 amino acids long. V lost 4 bases, J lost 5 bases, and 11 bases lay in between. The CDR3 spells CSATLVGTGELFF. The DNA of the CDR3 is TGCAGTGCTACCTTAGTGGGTACCGGGGAGCTGTTTTTT.

This clonotype has only a few counts. The chain joins TRBV6-2 or TRBV6-3 to TRBJ2-7; D remains ambiguous. The CDR3 consists of 14 residues. V lost 6 bases to trimming and J lost 5 bases, with 17 bases between them. CDR1 is MNHEY and CDR2 is SVGEGT in the germline V gene. The CDR3: CASRVSGVTDEQYF. CDR3 DNA: TGTGCCAGCAGAGTATCGGGCGTAACGGACGAGCAGTACTTC.

V is TRBV20-1 and J is TRBJ1-3, with D unclear. The CDR3 loop spans 18 amino acids. The germline gives CDR1 DFQATT, CDR2 SNEGSKA (reference sequence). V was shortened by 0 bases and J by 0 bases, with 18 bases between the two germline ends. The CDR3 sequence is CSARDSLPASRSGNTIYF. CDR3 DNA: TGCAGTGCTAGAGATTCTCTTCCGGCTAGCCGCTCTGGAAACACCATATATTTT.

This clonotype was counted only a few times. This rearrangement joins TRBV12-3 or TRBV12-4 to TRBJ2-1, with TRBD2 as a possible D gene (5 bases). The CDR3 has 15 amino acids. Trimming shortened V by 0 bases and J by 12 bases, and 18 bases separated the two germline ends. As DNA, the CDR3 is TGTGCCAGCAGTTTAGCGCTAATGCTAGCACAAGGGCAGTTCTTC. Translated, it gives CASSLALMLAQGQFF.